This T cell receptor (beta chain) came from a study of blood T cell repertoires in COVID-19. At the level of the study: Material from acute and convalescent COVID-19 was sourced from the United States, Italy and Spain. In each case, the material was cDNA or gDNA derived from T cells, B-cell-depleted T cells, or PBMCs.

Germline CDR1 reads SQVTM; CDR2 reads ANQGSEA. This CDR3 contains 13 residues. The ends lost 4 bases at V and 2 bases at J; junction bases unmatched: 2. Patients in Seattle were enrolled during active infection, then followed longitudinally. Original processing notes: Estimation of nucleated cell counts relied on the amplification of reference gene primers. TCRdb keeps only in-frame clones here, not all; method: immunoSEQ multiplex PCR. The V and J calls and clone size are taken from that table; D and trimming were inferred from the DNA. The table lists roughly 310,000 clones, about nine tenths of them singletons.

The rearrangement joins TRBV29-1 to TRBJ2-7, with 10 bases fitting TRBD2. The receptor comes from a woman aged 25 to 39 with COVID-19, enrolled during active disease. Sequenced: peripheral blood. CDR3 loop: CSVVSGRAYEQYF. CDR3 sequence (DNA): TGCAGCGTTGTGAGCGGGAGGGCCTACGAGCAGTACTTC.